The source of this T cell receptor (beta chain) is a study of blood T cell repertoires in COVID-19. Germline assignment: CDR1 GTSNPN and CDR2 SVGIG (reference sequence). The CDR3 is 16 amino acids. V was clipped by 5 bases and J by 3 bases, with 23 bases between them. Repertoires were generated with immunoSEQ multiplex PCR, while TCRdb's copy carries only in-frame clones and drops some. This table has around 70,000 clones, roughly 87% appearing once. This receptor was obtained from a woman aged 18-29 years with acute or convalescent COVID-19. This sequence joins TRBV30 and TRBJ2-7, with D possibly being TRBD1 (6 bases). Sequenced input: peripheral blood. CDR3 sequence (DNA): TGTGCCTGGTCTATCCAAGGGGGAAAGCGCAGCTACGAGCAGTACTTC. It yields the protein CAWSIQGGKRSYEQYF.